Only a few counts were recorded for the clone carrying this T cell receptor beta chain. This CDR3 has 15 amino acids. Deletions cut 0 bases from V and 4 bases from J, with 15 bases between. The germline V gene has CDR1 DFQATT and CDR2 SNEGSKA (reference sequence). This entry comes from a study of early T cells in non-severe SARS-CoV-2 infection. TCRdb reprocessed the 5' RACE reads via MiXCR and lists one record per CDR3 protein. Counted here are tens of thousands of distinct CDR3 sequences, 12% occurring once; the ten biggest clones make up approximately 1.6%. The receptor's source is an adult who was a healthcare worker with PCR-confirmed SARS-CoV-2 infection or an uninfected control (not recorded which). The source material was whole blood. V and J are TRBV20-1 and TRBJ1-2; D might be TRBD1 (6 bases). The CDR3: CSARDAQGNAYGYTF. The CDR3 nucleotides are TGCAGTGCTAGAGATGCCCAGGGGAATGCCTATGGCTACACCTTC.